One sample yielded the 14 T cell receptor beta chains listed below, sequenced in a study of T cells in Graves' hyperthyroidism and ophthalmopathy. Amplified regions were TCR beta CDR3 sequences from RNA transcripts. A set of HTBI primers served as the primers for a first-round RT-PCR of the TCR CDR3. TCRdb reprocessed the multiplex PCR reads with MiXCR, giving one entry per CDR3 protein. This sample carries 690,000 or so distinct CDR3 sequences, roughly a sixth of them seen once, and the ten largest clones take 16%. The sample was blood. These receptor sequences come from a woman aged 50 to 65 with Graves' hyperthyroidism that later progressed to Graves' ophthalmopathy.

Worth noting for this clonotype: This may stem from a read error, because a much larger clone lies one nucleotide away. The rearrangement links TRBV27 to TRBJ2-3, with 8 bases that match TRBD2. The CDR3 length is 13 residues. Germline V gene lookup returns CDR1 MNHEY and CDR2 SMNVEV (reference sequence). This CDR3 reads CTSGRLHTDTQYF. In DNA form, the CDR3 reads TGTACCAGCGGGAGACTACACACAGATACGCAGTATTTT.

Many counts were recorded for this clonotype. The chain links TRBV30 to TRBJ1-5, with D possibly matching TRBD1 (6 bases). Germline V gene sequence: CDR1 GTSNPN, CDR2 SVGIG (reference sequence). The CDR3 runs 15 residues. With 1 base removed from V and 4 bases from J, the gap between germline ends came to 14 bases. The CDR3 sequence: CAWSETGLGNQPQHF. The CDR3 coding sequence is TGTGCCTGGAGTGAAACAGGGTTGGGTAATCAGCCCCAGCATTTT. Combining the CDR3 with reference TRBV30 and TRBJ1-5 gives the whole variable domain SQTIHQWPATLVQPVGSPLSLECTVEGTSNPNLYWYRQAAGRGLQLLFYSVGIGQISSEVPQNLSASRPQDRQFILSSKKLLLSDSGFYLCAWSETGLGNQPQHFGDGTRLSIL.

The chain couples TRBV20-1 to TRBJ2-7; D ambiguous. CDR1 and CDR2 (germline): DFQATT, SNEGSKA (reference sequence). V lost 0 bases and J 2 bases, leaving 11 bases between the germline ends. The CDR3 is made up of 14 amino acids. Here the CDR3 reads CSARDPVWAYEQYF. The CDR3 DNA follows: TGCAGTGCTAGAGATCCAGTATGGGCCTACGAGCAGTACTTC.

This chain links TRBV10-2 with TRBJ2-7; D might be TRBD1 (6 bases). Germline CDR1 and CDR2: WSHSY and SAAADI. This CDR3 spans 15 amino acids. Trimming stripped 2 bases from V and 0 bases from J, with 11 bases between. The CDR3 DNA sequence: TGCGCCAGCAGTGAGCCTTACAGGGACTCCTACGAGCAGTACTTC. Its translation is CASSEPYRDSYEQYF.

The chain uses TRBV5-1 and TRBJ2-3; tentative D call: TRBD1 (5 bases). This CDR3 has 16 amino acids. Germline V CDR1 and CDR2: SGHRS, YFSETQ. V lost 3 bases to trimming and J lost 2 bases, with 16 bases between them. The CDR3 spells CASSYQGRRDTDTQYF. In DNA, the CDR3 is TGCGCCAGCAGCTATCAGGGTCGCCGAGACACAGATACGCAGTATTTT. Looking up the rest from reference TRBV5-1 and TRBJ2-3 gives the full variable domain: KAGVTQTPRYLIKTRGQQVTLSCSPISGHRSVSWYQQTPGQGLQFLFEYFSETQRNKGNFPGRFSGRQFSNSRSEMNVSTLELGDSALYLCASSYQGRRDTDTQYFGPGTRLTVL.

The CDR3: CSSRPGGNEQFF. The DNA for the CDR3 is TGCAGCTCGCGGCCGGGCGGCAATGAGCAGTTCTTC. The chain carries TRBV20-1 and TRBJ2-1; D remains ambiguous. Germline lookup yields CDR1 DFQATT and CDR2 SNEGSKA (reference sequence). CDR3 size: 12 residues.

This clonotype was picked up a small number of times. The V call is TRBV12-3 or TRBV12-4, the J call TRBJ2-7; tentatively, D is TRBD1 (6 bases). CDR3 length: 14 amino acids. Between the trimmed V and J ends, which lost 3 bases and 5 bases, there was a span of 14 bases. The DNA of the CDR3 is TGTGCCAGCAGTTTTCCCCGGGACACCGACGAGCAGTACTTC. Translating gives CASSFPRDTDEQYF.

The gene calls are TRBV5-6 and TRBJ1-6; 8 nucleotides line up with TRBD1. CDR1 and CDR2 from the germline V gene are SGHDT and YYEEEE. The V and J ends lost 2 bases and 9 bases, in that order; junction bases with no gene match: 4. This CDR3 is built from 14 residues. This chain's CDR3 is CASSFDRGGSPLHF. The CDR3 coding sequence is TGTGCCAGCAGCTTTGACAGGGGTGGTTCACCCCTCCACTTT. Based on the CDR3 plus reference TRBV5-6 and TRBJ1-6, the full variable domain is DAGVTQSPTHLIKTRGQQVTLRCSPKSGHDTVSWYQQALGQGPQFIFQYYEEEERQRGNFPDRFSGHQFPNYSSELNVNALLLGDSALYLCASSFDRGGSPLHFGNGTRLTVT.

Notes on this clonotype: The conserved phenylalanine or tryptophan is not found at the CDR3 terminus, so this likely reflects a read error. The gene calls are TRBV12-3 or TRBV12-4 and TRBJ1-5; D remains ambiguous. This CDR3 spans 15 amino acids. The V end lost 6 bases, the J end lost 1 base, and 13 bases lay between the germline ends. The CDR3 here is CASSPYRRSNQPQHS. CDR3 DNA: TGTGCCAGCAGCCCTTACCGACGGAGCAATCAGCCCCAGCATTCT.

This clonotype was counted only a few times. CDR3: CASSYLPRDQPQHF. Here the CDR3 DNA reads TGTGCCAGCAGTTACTTGCCCCGGGACCAGCCCCAGCATTTT. The chain links TRBV3-1 to TRBJ1-5; D may be TRBD1 (5 bases). Germline CDR1 LGHDT, CDR2 YNNKEL (reference sequence). The V end lost 6 bases, the J end lost 7 bases, and 16 bases lay between the germline ends. This CDR3 spans 14 amino acids.

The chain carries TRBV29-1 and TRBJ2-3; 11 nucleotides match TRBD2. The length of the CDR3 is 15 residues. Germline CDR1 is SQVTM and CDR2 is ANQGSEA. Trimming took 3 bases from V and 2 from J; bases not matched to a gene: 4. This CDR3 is CSVDKTSGATDTQYF. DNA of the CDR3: TGCAGCGTTGATAAGACTAGCGGGGCCACAGATACGCAGTATTTT.

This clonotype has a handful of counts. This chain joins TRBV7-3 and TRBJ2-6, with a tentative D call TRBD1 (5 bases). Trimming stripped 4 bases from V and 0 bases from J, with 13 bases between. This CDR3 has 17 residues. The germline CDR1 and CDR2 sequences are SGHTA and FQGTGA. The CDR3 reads CASSSTVVSSGANVLTF. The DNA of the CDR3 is TGTGCCAGCAGCTCGACAGTGGTCTCCTCTGGGGCCAACGTCCTGACTTTC.

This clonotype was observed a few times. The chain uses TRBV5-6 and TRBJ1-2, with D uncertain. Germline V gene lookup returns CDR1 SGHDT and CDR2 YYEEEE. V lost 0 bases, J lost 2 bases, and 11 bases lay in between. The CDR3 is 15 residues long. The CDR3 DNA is TGTGCCAGCAGCTTGGTGTCAGGCGAGAACTATGGCTACACCTTC. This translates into CASSLVSGENYGYTF.

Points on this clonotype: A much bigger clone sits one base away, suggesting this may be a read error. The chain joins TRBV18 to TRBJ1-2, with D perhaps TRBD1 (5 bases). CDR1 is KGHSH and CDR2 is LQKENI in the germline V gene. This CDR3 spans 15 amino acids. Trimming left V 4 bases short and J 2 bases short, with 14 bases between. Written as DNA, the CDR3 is TGTGCCAGCTCACAGTCCGGGGGGATGAACTATGGCTACACCTTC. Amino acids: CASSQSGGMNYGYTF.